A single sample is the source of the 30 T cell receptor beta chains below, sequenced in a study of blood T cell repertoires in COVID-19. Measured with immunoSEQ multiplex PCR; TCRdb has only the in-frame clones, and not every one. In the table there are about 72,000 clones, about 91% of which are singletons. The sequenced sample consisted of peripheral blood. Receptors were obtained from a human donor in a cohort sampled during active COVID-19.

The rearrangement uses TRBV5-1 and TRBJ2-7; D remains unclear. Germline CDR1 SGHRS, CDR2 YFSETQ. The CDR3 is 14 residues long. The V end was cut by 0 bases, the J end by 3 bases, with 10 bases between. The CDR3 bases are TGCGCCAGCAGCTTGGACATCACAATCTACGAGCAGTACTTC. It is translated as CASSLDITIYEQYF.

The count of this clone is one. The CDR3: CASRRSGSVEQYF. DNA of the CDR3: TGTGCCAGCAGAAGAAGCGGGAGTGTCGAGCAGTACTTC. This chain uses TRBV3-1 (or the pseudogene TRBV3-2) with TRBJ2-7, with 8 bases lining up with TRBD2. The trim removed 6 bases at V and 6 bases at J, leaving 7 bases unmatched. There are 13 residues in the CDR3. The V gene's germline CDR1 is LGHDT and CDR2 YNNKEL (reference sequence).

This clone was detected once. The same CDR3 can be traced to other DNA sequences in this sample. J is TRBJ1-5 and V is TRBV30, with D unclear. Germline lookup yields CDR1 GTSNPN and CDR2 SVGIG (reference sequence). The CDR3 is made up of 13 amino acids. V lost 2 bases and J 7 bases, leaving 12 bases between the germline ends. CDR3 in amino acids: CAWSRETGQPQHF. The DNA for the CDR3 is TGTGCCTGGAGTCGGGAGACGGGGCAGCCCCAGCATTTT.

The chain uses TRBV3-1 (or the pseudogene TRBV3-2) and TRBJ2-1; D remains ambiguous. The CDR3 runs to 13 residues. V was pared by 0 bases and J by 7 bases, with 7 bases between. The germline V gene encodes CDR1 LGHDT and CDR2 YNNKEL (reference sequence). The CDR3: CASSQDPRNEQFF. The CDR3 bases are TGTGCCAGCAGCCAAGACCCCAGAAATGAGCAGTTCTTC.

The chain is built from TRBV9 and TRBJ2-1; D is undetermined. The germline CDR1 and CDR2 sequences are SGDLS and YYNGEE. Trimming removed 2 bases from V and 8 bases from J, with 5 bases in between. This CDR3 is built from 11 residues. The CDR3 bases are TGTGCCAGCAGCGTTGTCGATGAGCAGTTCTTC. Encoded protein: CASSVVDEQFF.

This clone was seen more than once but under ten times. The chain recombines TRBV7-3 with TRBJ2-1; tentatively, D is TRBD1 (5 bases). The germline CDR1 and CDR2 sequences are SGHTA and FQGTGA. The CDR3 is 14 residues long. Trimming cost V 5 bases and J 8 bases, with 16 bases left between them. CDR3: CASSPAQGWDEQFF. In nucleotides, the CDR3 is TGTGCCAGCAGCCCGGCGCAGGGTTGGGATGAGCAGTTCTTC.

CDR3 protein: CASSQPTSGGEIDTQYF. The CDR3, as DNA: TGTGCCAGCAGCCAACCAACTAGCGGGGGGGAGATAGATACGCAGTATTTT. The chain couples TRBV14 to TRBJ2-3; TRBD2 aligns across 13 bases. Germline V gene lookup returns CDR1 SGHDN and CDR2 FVKESK. With V trimmed by 2 bases and J by 5 bases, 7 bases remained unmatched. The CDR3 consists of 17 residues.

The rearrangement joins TRBV9 to TRBJ2-1; TRBD2 agrees at 8 bases. CDR3 size: 15 residues. In germline, CDR1 is SGDLS, CDR2 YYNGEE. J gave up 3 bases and V 0 bases, and 2 bases lay outside the gene matches. DNA of the CDR3: TGTGCCAGCAGCGTAGCGGGAGGGGTCTACAATGAGCAGTTCTTC. Its protein is CASSVAGGVYNEQFF. Combining the CDR3 with reference TRBV9 and TRBJ2-1 gives the whole variable domain DSGVTQTPKHLITATGQRVTLRCSPRSGDLSVYWYQQSLDQGLQFLIQYYNGEERAKGNILERFSAQQFPDLHSELNLSSLELGDSALYFCASSVAGGVYNEQFFGPGTRLTVL.

The chain couples TRBV2 to TRBJ1-3; D is undetermined. Germline V lookup: CDR1 SNHLY, CDR2 FYNNEI. CDR3 length: 14 residues. V was trimmed by 6 bases and J by 0 bases, leaving 9 bases between them. The chain's CDR3 is CASSPQYSGNTIYF. CDR3 nucleotide sequence: TGTGCCAGCAGCCCTCAGTACTCTGGAAACACCATATATTTT.

This clone was seen a single time. The chain combines TRBV11-2 with TRBJ2-7; D gene unclear. Deletions cut 5 bases from V and 3 bases from J, with 8 bases between. In germline, CDR1 is SGHAT, CDR2 FQNNGV. The CDR3 consists of 12 residues. The CDR3 sequence: CASSPQIYEQYF. CDR3 DNA: TGTGCCAGCAGCCCTCAGATCTACGAGCAGTACTTC.

This clone has just a few counts. A read error may account for a junction end that differs from germline. The chain couples TRBV19 to TRBJ1-5; D is possibly TRBD1 (6 bases). CDR1 LNHDA and CDR2 SQIVND come from the germline V gene (reference sequence). This CDR3 spans 14 amino acids. The CDR3 coding sequence is TGTGCCAGTAGTCCCAGGGGAAGCATTCAGCCCCAGCATTTT. Its protein product is CASSPRGSIQPQHF.

The chain couples TRBV3-1 (or the pseudogene TRBV3-2) to TRBJ1-4; 7 bases align to TRBD1. Germline V CDR1 and CDR2: LGHDT, YNNKEL (reference sequence). V shed 1 base, J shed 10 bases, and the junction held 6 bases outside the gene matches. The CDR3 is 14 amino acids. The CDR3 coding sequence is TGTGCCAGCAGCCAAGCCCCCGACAGGGCAAAACTGTTTTTT. It translates to CASSQAPDRAKLFF.

The rearrangement uses TRBV6-5 and TRBJ2-3; 10 positions agree with TRBD2. V dropped 6 bases and J dropped 3; count of bases not matched to a gene: 6. CDR1 and CDR2 from the germline V gene are MNHEY and SVGAGI. CDR3 length: 15 residues. The CDR3, as DNA: TGTGCCAGCAGGTCTAGCGGGAGAGTGACAGATACGCAGTATTTT. Its translation: CASRSSGRVTDTQYF.

The V and J genes are TRBV2 and TRBJ2-7; the match to TRBD1 covers 9 bases. The CDR3 is 14 amino acids. Trimming removed 9 bases from V and 1 base from J; junction bases left unmatched: 7. CDR1 SNHLY and CDR2 FYNNEI come from the germline V gene. The CDR3 loop is CASRDRGISYEQYF. The CDR3 DNA is TGTGCCAGTAGAGACAGGGGGATATCCTACGAGCAGTACTTC.

This clone was picked up one time. The CDR3 reads CASSYQGPDNYGYTF. Here the CDR3 DNA reads TGTGCCAGCAGTTACCAGGGCCCAGATAACTATGGCTACACCTTC. The chain couples TRBV6-5 to TRBJ1-2, with a possible D match to TRBD1 (5 bases). Germline CDR1 and CDR2: MNHEY and SVGAGI. CDR3 length: 15 residues. V lost 2 bases to trimming and J lost 1 base, with 11 bases between them.

The rearrangement uses TRBV19 and TRBJ1-1; 7 bases line up with TRBD1. V trimming: 6 bases; J trimming: 0 bases; junction bases outside the gene matches: 4. The germline V gene has CDR1 LNHDA and CDR2 SQIVND (reference sequence). The CDR3 runs 14 residues. The CDR3 bases are TGTGCCAGTAGGGACAGGCCCTTGAACACTGAAGCTTTCTTT. The encoded protein is CASRDRPLNTEAFF.

This chain connects TRBV19 to TRBJ2-7; D might be TRBD2 (5 bases). The germline V gene encodes CDR1 LNHDA and CDR2 SQIVND (reference sequence). The germline V and J ends were trimmed by 2 bases and 5 bases, with 10 bases remaining between them. This CDR3 has 13 residues. CDR3 bases: TGTGCCAGTAGTATATCTCGGGGTGACGAGCAGTACTTC. Translation: CASSISRGDEQYF.

The chain combines TRBV4-1 with TRBJ1-4; D is perhaps TRBD1 (6 bases). Germline V CDR1 and CDR2: MGHRA, YSYEKL. The CDR3 runs to 16 residues. Trimming removed 4 bases at V and 4 bases at J, with 16 bases between. The DNA of the CDR3 is TGCGCCAGCAGCCGTCAGGGGTCCCATGGTAATGAAAAACTGTTTTTT. It specifies CASSRQGSHGNEKLFF.

The rearrangement joins TRBV7-9 to TRBJ2-5, with 13 bases identical to TRBD2. Trimming removed 5 bases from V and 5 bases from J; junction bases left unmatched: 8. CDR1 SEHNR and CDR2 FQNEAQ come from the germline V gene (reference sequence). The length of the CDR3 is 16 residues. The CDR3 bases are TGTGCCAGCAGCCCAGACTCGGGACTAGCGGGGGAGACCCAGTACTTC. Its protein product is CASSPDSGLAGETQYF. The full variable domain, in which reference TRBV7-9 and TRBJ2-5 provide the parts outside the CDR3, is DTGVSQNPRHKITKRGQNVTFRCDPISEHNRLYWYRQTLGQGPEFLTYFQNEAQLEKSRLLSDRFSAERPKGSFSTLEIQRTEQGDSAMYLCASSPDSGLAGETQYFGPGTRLLVL.

This rearrangement joins TRBV28 to TRBJ1-1; 7 bases map to TRBD1. The CDR3 loop spans 13 amino acids. CDR1 and CDR2 (germline): MDHEN, SYDVKM. V lost 3 bases, J lost 6 bases, and 4 bases stayed unmatched. In DNA, the CDR3 is TGTGCCAGCAGTTTGAGGGGGCCGGCTGAAGCTTTCTTT. Amino acids: CASSLRGPAEAFF. The full variable domain, its missing parts supplied by reference TRBV28 and TRBJ1-1, is DVKVTQSSRYLVKRTGEKVFLECVQDMDHENMFWYRQDPGLGLRLIYFSYDVKMKEKGDIPEGYSVSREKKERFSLILESASTNQTSMYLCASSLRGPAEAFFGQGTRLTVV.

The V and J genes are TRBV5-4 and TRBJ2-1; D perhaps matches TRBD1 (9 bases). Germline V lookup: CDR1 SGHNT, CDR2 YYREEE (reference sequence). This CDR3 contains 16 residues. V lost 3 bases to trimming and J lost 6 bases, with 19 bases between them. The CDR3 spells CASSSGGDREVNEQFF. In DNA, the CDR3 is TGTGCCAGCAGCTCGGGGGGGGACAGGGAGGTCAATGAGCAGTTCTTC.

The J gene is TRBJ2-7, the V gene TRBV7-2; D is unclear. CDR1 and CDR2 from the germline V gene are SGHTA and FQGNSA. Trimming pared 0 bases from V and 2 bases from J, leaving 8 bases between. The CDR3 runs 14 residues. The chain's CDR3 is CASSLATGPYEQYF. CDR3 bases: TGTGCCAGCAGCTTAGCCACGGGTCCCTACGAGCAGTACTTC.

The CDR3 coding sequence is TGTGCCAGCAAGGACAGGGCCTCCTACGAGCAGTACTTC. This encodes CASKDRASYEQYF. The rearrangement links TRBV2 to TRBJ2-7; the match to TRBD1 covers 8 bases. V lost 7 bases, J lost 0 bases, and 2 bases stayed unmatched. The CDR3 runs to 13 residues. The V gene's germline CDR1 is SNHLY and CDR2 FYNNEI.

V gene TRBV6-5 combines with J gene TRBJ2-7; D is perhaps TRBD1 (5 bases). The V end lost 6 bases, the J end lost 5 bases, and 14 bases lay between the germline ends. Looked up from germline, CDR1 is MNHEY and CDR2 is SVGAGI. The CDR3 is 13 residues long. The CDR3 DNA is TGTGCCAGCAGCAAGGGGTATTCGAACGAGCAGTACTTC. Protein sequence: CASSKGYSNEQYF.

The CDR3 bases are TGTGCCTGCATGGGGGGGGGCGTAGGCTATGGCTACACCTTC. Protein: CACMGGGVGYGYTF. The V gene is TRBV30, the J gene TRBJ1-2; D perhaps matches TRBD1 (6 bases). V was clipped by 6 bases and J by 4 bases, with 18 bases between them. This CDR3 comprises 14 residues. Germline assignment: CDR1 GTSNPN and CDR2 SVGIG (reference sequence).

This clone showed up just a few times. The gene calls are TRBV3-1 (or the pseudogene TRBV3-2) and TRBJ2-7, with a weak D call TRBD1 (5 bases). V gave up 8 bases and J gave up 0 bases, with 20 bases separating them. CDR1 is LGHDT and CDR2 is YNNKEL in the germline V gene (reference sequence). The CDR3 extends over 16 amino acids. CDR3 sequence: CASRRIPGLHSYEQYF. CDR3 DNA sequence: TGTGCCAGCCGGCGCATACCAGGGTTACACTCCTACGAGCAGTACTTC.

V is TRBV30 and J is TRBJ2-1; D might be TRBD1 (6 bases). V was clipped by 4 bases and J by 5 bases, with 12 bases between them. Germline CDR1 and CDR2: GTSNPN and SVGIG (reference sequence). CDR3 length: 13 amino acids. In nucleotides, the CDR3 is TGTGCCTGGAATGCAGGGGCTAACAATGAGCAGTTCTTC. Translated: CAWNAGANNEQFF.

The V gene is TRBV12-3 or TRBV12-4, the J gene TRBJ1-1, with D uncertain. There are 13 residues in the CDR3. V dropped 3 bases and J dropped 5 bases, with 10 bases sitting between them. The CDR3 is CASSFLGRTEAFF. The CDR3 bases are TGTGCCAGCAGTTTCTTGGGGAGGACTGAAGCTTTCTTT.

The chain employs TRBV19 and TRBJ1-2, with 8 nucleotides matching TRBD1. The CDR3 is made up of 15 amino acids. Germline V lookup: CDR1 LNHDA, CDR2 SQIVND (reference sequence). V dropped 4 bases and J dropped 4; count of bases not matched to a gene: 8. DNA for the CDR3: TGTGCCAGTAGTAGTCGACAGGGGAGTGGCTATGGCTACACCTTC. It codes for CASSSRQGSGYGYTF.

The genes are TRBV7-2 and TRBJ1-2, with D possibly being TRBD1 (6 bases). The CDR3 is 13 amino acids. Germline CDR1 is SGHTA and CDR2 is FQGNSA. Trimming cost V 6 bases and J 9 bases, with 17 bases left between them. The CDR3 sequence is CASSPSGDSSYTF. In DNA, the CDR3 is TGTGCCAGCAGTCCTTCAGGGGATAGCAGCTACACCTTC.